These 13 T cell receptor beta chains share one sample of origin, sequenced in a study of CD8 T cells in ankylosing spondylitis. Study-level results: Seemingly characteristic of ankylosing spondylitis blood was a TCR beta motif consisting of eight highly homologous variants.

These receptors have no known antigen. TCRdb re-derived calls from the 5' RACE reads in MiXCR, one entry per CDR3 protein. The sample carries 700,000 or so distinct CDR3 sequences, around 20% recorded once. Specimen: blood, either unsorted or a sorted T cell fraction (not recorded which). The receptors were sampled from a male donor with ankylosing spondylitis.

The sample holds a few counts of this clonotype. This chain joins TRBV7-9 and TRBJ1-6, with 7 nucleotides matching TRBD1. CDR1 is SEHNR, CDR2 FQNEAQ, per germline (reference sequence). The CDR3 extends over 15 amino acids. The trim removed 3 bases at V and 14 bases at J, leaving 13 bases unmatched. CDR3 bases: TGTGCCAGCAGCTTGGGAGGGACAGACAGGGACACCCTCCACTTT. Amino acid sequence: CASSLGGTDRDTLHF. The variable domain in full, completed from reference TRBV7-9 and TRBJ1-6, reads DTGVSQNPRHKITKRGQNVTFRCDPISEHNRLYWYRQTLGQGPEFLTYFQNEAQLEKSRLLSDRFSAERPKGSFSTLEIQRTEQGDSAMYLCASSLGGTDRDTLHFGNGTRLTVT.

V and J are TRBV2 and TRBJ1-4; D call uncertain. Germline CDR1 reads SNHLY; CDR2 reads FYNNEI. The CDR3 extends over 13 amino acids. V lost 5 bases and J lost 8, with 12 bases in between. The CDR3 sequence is CASSQFAGEKLFF. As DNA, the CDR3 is TGTGCCAGCAGTCAGTTCGCGGGGGAAAAACTGTTTTTT. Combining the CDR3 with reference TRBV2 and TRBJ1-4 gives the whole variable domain EPEVTQTPSHQVTQMGQEVILRCVPISNHLYFYWYRQILGQKVEFLVSFYNNEISEKSEIFDDQFSVERPDGSNFTLKIRSTKLEDSAMYFCASSQFAGEKLFFGSGTQLSVL.

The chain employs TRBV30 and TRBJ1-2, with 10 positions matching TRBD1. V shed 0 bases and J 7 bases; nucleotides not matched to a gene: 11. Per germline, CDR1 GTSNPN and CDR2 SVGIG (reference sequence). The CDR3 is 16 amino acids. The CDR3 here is CAWSVIQTGGAAGYTF. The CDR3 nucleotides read TGTGCCTGGAGTGTCATCCAGACAGGGGGCGCAGCTGGCTACACCTTC.

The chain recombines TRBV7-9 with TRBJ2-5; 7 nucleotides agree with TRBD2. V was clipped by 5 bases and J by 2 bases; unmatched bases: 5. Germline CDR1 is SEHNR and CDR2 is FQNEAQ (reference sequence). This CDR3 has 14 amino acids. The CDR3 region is CASSQRDQQETQYF. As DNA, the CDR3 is TGTGCCAGCAGCCAGCGGGACCAGCAAGAGACCCAGTACTTC. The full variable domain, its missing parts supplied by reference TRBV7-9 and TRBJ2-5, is DTGVSQNPRHKITKRGQNVTFRCDPISEHNRLYWYRQTLGQGPEFLTYFQNEAQLEKSRLLSDRFSAERPKGSFSTLEIQRTEQGDSAMYLCASSQRDQQETQYFGPGTRLLVL.

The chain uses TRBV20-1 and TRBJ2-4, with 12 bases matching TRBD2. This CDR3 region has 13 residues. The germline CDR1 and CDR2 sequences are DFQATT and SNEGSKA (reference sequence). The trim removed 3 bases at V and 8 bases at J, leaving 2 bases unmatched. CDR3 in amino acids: CSARTSGRDIQYF. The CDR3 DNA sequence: TGCAGTGCTAGGACTAGCGGGAGAGACATTCAGTACTTC.

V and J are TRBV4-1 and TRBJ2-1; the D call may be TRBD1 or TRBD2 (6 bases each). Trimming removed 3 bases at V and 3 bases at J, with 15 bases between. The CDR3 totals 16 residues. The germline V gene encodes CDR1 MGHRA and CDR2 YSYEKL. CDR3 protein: CASSHQRKGGYNEQFF. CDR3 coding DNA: TGCGCCAGCAGCCACCAAAGGAAGGGGGGCTACAATGAGCAGTTCTTC.

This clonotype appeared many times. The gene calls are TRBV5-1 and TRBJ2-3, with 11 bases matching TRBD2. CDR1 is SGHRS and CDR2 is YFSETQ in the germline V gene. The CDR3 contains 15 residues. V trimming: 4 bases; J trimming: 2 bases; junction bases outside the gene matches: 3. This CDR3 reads CASSTTSGNTDTQYF. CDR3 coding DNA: TGCGCCAGCAGCACGACTAGCGGGAACACAGATACGCAGTATTTT.

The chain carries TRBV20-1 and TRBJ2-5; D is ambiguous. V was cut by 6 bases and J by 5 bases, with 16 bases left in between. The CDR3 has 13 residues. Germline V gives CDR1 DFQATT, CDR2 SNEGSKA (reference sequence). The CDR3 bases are TGCAGTGCAGCCGGGTCCCCGGTGGAGACCCAGTACTTC. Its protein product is CSAAGSPVETQYF.

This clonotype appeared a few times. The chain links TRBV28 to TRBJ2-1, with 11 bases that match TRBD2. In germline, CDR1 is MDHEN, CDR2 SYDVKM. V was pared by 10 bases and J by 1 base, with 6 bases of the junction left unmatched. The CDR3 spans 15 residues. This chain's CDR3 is CATTTSGTSYNEQFF. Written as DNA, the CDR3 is TGTGCCACCACGACTAGCGGGACGTCCTACAATGAGCAGTTCTTC.

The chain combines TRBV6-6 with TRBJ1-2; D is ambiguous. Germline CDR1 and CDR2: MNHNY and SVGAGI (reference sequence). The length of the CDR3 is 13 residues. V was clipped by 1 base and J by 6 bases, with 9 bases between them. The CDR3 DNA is TGTGCCAGCAGTTACTTAGCCGGGGATGGCTACACCTTC. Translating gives CASSYLAGDGYTF.

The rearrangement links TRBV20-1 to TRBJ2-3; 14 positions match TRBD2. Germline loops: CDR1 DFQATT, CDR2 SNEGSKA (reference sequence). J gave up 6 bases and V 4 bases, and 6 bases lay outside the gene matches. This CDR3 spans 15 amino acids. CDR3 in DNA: TGCAGTGCTATACCAGGGACTAGCGGGAGCGATACGCAGTATTTT. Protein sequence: CSAIPGTSGSDTQYF.

The CDR3 bases are TGTGCCAGCAGCCCGACTAGCGGGAGGTCCTACTACGAGCAGTACTTC. As protein: CASSPTSGRSYYEQYF. This chain connects TRBV7-9 to TRBJ2-7; the match to TRBD2 covers 13 bases. Germline CDR1 reads SEHNR; CDR2 reads FQNEAQ (reference sequence). Losses at the gene ends were 5 bases for V and 3 bases for J; bases not matched to a gene: 7. The CDR3 totals 16 residues.

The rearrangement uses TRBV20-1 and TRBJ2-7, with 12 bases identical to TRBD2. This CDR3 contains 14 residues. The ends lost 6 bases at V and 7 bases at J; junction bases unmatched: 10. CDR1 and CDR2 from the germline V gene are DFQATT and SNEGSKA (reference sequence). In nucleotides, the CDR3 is TGCAGTGCCAAGCCTAGCGGGAGGGCAAGAGAGCAGTACTTC. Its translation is CSAKPSGRAREQYF.